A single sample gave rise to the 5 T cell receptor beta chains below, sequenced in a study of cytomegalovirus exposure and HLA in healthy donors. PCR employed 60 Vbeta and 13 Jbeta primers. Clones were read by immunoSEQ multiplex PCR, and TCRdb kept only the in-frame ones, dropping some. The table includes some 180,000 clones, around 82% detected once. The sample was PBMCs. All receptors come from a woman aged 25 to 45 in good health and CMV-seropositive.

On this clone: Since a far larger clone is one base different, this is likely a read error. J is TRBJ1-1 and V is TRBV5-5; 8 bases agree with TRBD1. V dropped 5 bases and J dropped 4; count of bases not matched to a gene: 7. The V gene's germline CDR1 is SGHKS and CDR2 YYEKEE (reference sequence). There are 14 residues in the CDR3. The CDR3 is CASRGGQGGTEAFF. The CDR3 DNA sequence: TGTGCCAGCAGGGGCGGACAGGGTGGCACTGAAGCTTTCTTT.

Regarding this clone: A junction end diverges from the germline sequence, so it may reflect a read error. As DNA, the CDR3 is TGTGCCGGCAGGCTAGCGGAGCAAGAGACCCAGTACTTC. This sequence encodes CAGRLAEQETQYF. The chain recombines TRBV6-5 with TRBJ2-5; 7 nucleotides line up with TRBD2. This CDR3 spans 13 amino acids. Germline V gene lookup returns CDR1 MNHEY and CDR2 SVGAGI.

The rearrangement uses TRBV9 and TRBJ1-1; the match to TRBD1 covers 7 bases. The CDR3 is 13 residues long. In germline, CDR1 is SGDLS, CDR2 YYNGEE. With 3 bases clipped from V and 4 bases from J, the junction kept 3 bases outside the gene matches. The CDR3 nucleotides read TGTGCCAGCAGCGAACAGGGGAGCACTGAAGCTTTCTTT. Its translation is CASSEQGSTEAFF.

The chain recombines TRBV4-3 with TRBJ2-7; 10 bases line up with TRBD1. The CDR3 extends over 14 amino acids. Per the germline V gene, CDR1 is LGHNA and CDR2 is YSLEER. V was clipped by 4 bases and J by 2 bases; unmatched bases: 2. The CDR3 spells CASSRTGGPYEQYF. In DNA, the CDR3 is TGCGCCAGCAGCCGGACAGGGGGGCCCTACGAGCAGTACTTC.

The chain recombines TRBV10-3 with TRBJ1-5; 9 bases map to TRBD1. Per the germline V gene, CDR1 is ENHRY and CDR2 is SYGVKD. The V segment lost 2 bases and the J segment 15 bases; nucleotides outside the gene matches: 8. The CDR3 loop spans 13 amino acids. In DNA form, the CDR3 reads TGTGCCATCAGTGAGCCGGGACAGGGTACAACGCATTTT. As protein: CAISEPGQGTTHF.